This TCR beta chain originates from a study of T-cell reconstitution after alpha-beta-depleted transplantation in children. This clonotype has more than one count but fewer than ten. Unique molecular identifiers tagged the TCRbeta library. Each CDR3 protein is one row after TCRdb ran MiXCR on the PCR reads. Here the sample spans about 610,000 distinct CDR3 sequences, 8% to 11% being singletons. This receptor was identified in a human donor who donated a stem cell graft to a child with acute myeloid leukemia. The specimen comprised PBMCs from the stem cell graft donor, sampled from the stem cell graft.

Here the CDR3 reads CASIPRREDSIAKNIQYF. The CDR3 DNA is TGTGCCAGCATCCCTCGACGGGAGGACTCTATAGCCAAAAACATTCAGTACTTC. The chain couples TRBV28 to TRBJ2-4, with TRBD2 matching over 7 bases. Germline V gene lookup returns CDR1 MDHEN and CDR2 SYDVKM. The CDR3 runs 18 residues. V shed 7 bases, J shed 0 bases, and the junction held 15 bases outside the gene matches.